The entry below gives a single T cell receptor beta chain sequence along with its context. Germline loops: CDR1 KGHSH, CDR2 LQKENI. V was shortened by 3 bases and J by 1 base, with 10 bases between the two germline ends. The CDR3 runs 15 residues. Deep-level settings were used for running the assay. For each subset, genomic DNA was distributed in equal portions over several immunoSEQ plates. The assay was immunoSEQ multiplex PCR, and TCRdb's table has in-frame clones only and misses some. The sample shows about 2.4 million clones, roughly 93% of them seen only once. The data derive from a study of shared clonotypes between healthy human individuals. Whole-study context: Sampling drew on donors who were a couple of women and a few men aged 18 to 49.

Healthy HIV-negative adults without recent acute infections or vaccinations served as donors. Specimen: naive CD4+ T cells from PBMCs. Regarding subset: CD45RA+ positively selected. J is TRBJ2-4 and V is TRBV18; possibly TRBD2 for D (6 bases). This sequence originates from a man between 18 and 35 years old in good health. Some clones in this sample may be carry-over from other donors' samples. DNA for the CDR3: TGTGCCAGCTCACCTTTGGGGGGTGCCAAAAACATTCAGTACTTC. It is translated as CASSPLGGAKNIQYF.